This T cell receptor (beta chain) originates from a study of glioma-infiltrating T cells after dendritic cell vaccination. This clone occurred a few times. Time point: after dendritic cell vaccination, including at tumor progression/relapse. The immunoSEQ assay amplified TCRB CDR3 from up to roughly 2 ug DNA. The protocol was immunoSEQ multiplex PCR, while the TCRdb copy is restricted to in-frame clones and leaves out a portion. The sample includes about 65,000 clones, roughly 86% of them seen just once. Trimming pared 7 bases from V and 2 bases from J, leaving 9 bases between. The CDR3 is 13 amino acids. Looked up from germline, CDR1 is SEHNR and CDR2 is FQNEAQ (reference sequence).

This TCR derives from a human donor with glioblastoma. Sequences were derived from blood, sampled after dendritic cell vaccination. The chain recombines TRBV7-9 with TRBJ1-5; D not certain. CDR3: CASTPSGNQPQHF. The CDR3 nucleotides are TGTGCCAGCACCCCGAGTGGCAATCAGCCCCAGCATTTT.